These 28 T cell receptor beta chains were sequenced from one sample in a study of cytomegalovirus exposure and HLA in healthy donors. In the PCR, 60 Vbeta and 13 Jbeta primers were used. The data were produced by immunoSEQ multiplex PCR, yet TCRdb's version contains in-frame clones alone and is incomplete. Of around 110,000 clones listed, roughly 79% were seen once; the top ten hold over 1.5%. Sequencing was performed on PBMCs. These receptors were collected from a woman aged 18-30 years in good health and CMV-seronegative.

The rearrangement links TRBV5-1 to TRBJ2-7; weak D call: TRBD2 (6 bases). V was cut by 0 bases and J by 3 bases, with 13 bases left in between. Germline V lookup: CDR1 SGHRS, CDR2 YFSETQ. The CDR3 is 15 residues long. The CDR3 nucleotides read TGCGCCAGCAGCTTGGCCGCGGGAACAATCTACGAGCAGTACTTC. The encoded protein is CASSLAAGTIYEQYF.

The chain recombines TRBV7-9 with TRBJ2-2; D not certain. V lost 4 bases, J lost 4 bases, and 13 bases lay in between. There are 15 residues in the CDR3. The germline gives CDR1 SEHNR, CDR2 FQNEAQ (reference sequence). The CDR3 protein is CASSSMGPSTGELFF. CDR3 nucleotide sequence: TGTGCCAGCAGCTCGATGGGCCCGAGCACCGGGGAGCTGTTTTTT.

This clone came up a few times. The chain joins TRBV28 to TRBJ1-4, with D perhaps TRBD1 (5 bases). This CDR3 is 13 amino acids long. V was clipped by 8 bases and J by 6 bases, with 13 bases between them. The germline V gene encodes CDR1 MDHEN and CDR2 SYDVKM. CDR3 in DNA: TGTGCCAGCGGTGACAGTTTCGATGAAAAACTGTTTTTT. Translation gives CASGDSFDEKLFF.

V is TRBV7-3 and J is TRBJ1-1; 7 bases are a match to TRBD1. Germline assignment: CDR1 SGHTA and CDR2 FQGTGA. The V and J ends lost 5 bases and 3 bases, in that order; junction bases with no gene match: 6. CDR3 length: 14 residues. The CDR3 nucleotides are TGTGCCAGCAGCCTAAACAGGGGCGACACTGAAGCTTTCTTT. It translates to CASSLNRGDTEAFF.

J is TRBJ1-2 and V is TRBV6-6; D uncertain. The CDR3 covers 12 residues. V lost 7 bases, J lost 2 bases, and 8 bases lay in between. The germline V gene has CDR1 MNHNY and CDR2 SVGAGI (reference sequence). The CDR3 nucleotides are TGTGCCAGCAAACAGAGAAACTATGGCTACACCTTC. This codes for CASKQRNYGYTF.

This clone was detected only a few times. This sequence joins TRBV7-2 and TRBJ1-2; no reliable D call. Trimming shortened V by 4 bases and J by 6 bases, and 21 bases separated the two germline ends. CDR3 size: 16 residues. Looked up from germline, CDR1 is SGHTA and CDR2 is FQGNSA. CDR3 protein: CASSSDVFRVIHGYTF. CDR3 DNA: TGTGCCAGCAGCTCAGACGTTTTCCGGGTGATCCATGGCTACACCTTC.

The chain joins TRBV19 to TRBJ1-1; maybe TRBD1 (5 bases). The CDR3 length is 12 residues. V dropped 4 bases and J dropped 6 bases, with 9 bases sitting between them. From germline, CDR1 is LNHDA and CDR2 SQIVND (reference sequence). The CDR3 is CASSTRTPEAFF. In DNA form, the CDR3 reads TGTGCCAGTAGTACACGGACACCTGAAGCTTTCTTT.

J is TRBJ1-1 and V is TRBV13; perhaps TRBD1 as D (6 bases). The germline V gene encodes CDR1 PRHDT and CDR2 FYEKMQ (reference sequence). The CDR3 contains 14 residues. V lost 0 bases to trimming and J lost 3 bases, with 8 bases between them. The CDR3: CASSLGSGDTEAFF. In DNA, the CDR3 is TGTGCCAGCAGCTTAGGATCAGGGGACACTGAAGCTTTCTTT.

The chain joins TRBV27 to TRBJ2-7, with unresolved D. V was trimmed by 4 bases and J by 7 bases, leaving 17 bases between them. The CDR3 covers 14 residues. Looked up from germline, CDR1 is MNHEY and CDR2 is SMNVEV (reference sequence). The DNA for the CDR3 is TGTGCCAGCAGTTCAGTACCCACCTTCGGGGAGCAGTACTTC. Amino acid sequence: CASSSVPTFGEQYF.

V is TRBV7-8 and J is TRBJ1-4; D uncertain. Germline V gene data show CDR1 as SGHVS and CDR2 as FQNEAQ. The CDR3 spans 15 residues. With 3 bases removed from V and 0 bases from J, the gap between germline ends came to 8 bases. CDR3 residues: CASSFLFSTNEKLFF. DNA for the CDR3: TGTGCCAGCAGCTTTTTATTCTCAACTAATGAAAAACTGTTTTTT.

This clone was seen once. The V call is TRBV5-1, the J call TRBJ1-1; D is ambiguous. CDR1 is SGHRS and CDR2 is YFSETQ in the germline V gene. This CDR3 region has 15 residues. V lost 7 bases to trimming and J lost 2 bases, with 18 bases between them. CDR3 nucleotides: TGCGCCAGCCAGCGGGTCTTGGGGTCTAACACTGAAGCTTTCTTT. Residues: CASQRVLGSNTEAFF.

The CDR3 loop reads CASSGRVPTDTQYF. The CDR3 DNA reads TGTGCCAGCAGTGGCCGGGTACCCACAGATACGCAGTATTTT. The chain combines TRBV6-1 with TRBJ2-3, with D uncertain. The ends were cut back, 4 bases at V and 2 bases at J, with 10 bases in the middle. The CDR3 totals 14 residues. CDR1 MNHNS and CDR2 SASEGT come from the germline V gene.

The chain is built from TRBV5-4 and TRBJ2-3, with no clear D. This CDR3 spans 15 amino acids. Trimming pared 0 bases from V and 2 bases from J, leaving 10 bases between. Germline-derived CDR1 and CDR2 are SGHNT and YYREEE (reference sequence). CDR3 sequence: CASSLGPKLTDTQYF. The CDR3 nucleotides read TGTGCCAGCAGCTTGGGTCCAAAACTCACAGATACGCAGTATTTT.

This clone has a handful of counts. Written as DNA, the CDR3 is TGTGCCAGCAGAACCTGGGGACAGGCCAGCTACGAGCAGTACTTC. This codes for CASRTWGQASYEQYF. The genes are TRBV6-5 and TRBJ2-7, with 8 nucleotides matching TRBD1. The CDR3 is 15 amino acids. Germline V gene sequence: CDR1 MNHEY, CDR2 SVGAGI. V was pared by 6 bases and J by 3 bases, with 10 bases of the junction left unmatched.

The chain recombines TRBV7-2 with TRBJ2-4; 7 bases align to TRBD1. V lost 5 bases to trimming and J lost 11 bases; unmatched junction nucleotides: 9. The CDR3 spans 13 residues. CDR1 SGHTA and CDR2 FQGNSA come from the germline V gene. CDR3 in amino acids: CASSEHRDSVQYF. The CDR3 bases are TGTGCCAGCAGCGAACACCGGGACAGTGTTCAGTACTTC.

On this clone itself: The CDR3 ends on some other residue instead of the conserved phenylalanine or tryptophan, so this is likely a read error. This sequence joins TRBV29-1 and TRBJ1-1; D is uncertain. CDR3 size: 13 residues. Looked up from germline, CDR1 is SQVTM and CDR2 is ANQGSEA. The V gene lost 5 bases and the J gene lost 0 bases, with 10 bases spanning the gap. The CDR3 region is CSVLNRLNTEAFV. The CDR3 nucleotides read TGCAGCGTTTTGAACAGATTGAACACTGAAGCTTTCGTT.

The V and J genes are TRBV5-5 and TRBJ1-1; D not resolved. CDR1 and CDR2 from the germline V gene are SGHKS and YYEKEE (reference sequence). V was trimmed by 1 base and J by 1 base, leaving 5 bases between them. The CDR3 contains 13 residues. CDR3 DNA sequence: TGTGCCAGCAGCTTGTTTAGGAACACTGAAGCTTTCTTT. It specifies CASSLFRNTEAFF.

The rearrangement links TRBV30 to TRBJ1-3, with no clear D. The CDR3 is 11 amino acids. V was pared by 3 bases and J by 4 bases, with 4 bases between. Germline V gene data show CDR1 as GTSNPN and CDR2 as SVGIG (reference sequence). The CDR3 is CAWSLGNTIYF. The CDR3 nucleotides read TGTGCCTGGAGCCTAGGAAACACCATATATTTT.

For the CDR3, the DNA is TGTGCCAGTAGTTTCCGAGGCCGCCAAGAGACCCAGTACTTC. It translates to CASSFRGRQETQYF. The gene calls are TRBV19 and TRBJ2-5; no reliable D call. Germline CDR1 reads LNHDA; CDR2 reads SQIVND (reference sequence). This CDR3 contains 14 residues. V was trimmed by 5 bases and J by 1 base, leaving 11 bases between them.

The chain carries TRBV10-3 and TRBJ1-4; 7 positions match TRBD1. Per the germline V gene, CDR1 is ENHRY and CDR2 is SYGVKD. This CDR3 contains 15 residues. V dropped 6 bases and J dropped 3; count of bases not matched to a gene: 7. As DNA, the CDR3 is TGTGCCATCAGGGAAGATACAGGGGCTAATGAAAAACTGTTTTTT. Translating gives CAIREDTGANEKLFF.

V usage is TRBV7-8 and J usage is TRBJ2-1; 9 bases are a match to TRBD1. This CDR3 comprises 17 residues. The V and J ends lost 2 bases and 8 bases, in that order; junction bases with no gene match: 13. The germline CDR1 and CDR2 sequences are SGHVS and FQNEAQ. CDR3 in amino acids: CASSLRTPGQGTDEQFF. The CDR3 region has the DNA TGTGCCAGCAGCTTACGTACGCCGGGACAGGGAACCGATGAGCAGTTCTTC.

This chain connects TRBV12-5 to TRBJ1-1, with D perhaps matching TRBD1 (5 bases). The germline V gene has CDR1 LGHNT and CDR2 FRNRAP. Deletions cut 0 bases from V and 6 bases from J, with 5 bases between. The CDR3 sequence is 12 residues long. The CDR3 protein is CASGLVGAEAFF. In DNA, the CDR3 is TGTGCTAGTGGTTTGGTAGGGGCTGAAGCTTTCTTT.

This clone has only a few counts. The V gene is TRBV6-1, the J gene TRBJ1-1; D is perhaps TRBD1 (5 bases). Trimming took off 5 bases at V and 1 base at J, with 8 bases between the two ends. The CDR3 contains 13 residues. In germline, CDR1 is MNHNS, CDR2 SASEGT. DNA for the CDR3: TGTGCCAGCAGTAAGACAGCGAACACTGAAGCTTTCTTT. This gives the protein CASSKTANTEAFF.

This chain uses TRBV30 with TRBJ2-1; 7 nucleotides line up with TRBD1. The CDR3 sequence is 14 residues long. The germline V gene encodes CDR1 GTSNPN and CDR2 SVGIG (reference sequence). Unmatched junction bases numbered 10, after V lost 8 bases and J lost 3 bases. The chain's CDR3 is CAEAPGQLYNEQFF. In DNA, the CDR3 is TGTGCCGAGGCCCCGGGACAGCTCTACAATGAGCAGTTCTTC. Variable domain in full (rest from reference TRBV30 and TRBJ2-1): SQTIHQWPATLVQPVGSPLSLECTVEGTSNPNLYWYRQAAGRGLQLLFYSVGIGQISSEVPQNLSASRPQDRQFILSSKKLLLSDSGFYLCAEAPGQLYNEQFFGPGTRLTVL.

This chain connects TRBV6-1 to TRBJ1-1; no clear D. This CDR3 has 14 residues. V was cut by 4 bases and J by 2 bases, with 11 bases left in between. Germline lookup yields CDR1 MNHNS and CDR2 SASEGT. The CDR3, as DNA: TGTGCCAGCAGTGTAGAGGGCGCAAACACTGAAGCTTTCTTT. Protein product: CASSVEGANTEAFF.

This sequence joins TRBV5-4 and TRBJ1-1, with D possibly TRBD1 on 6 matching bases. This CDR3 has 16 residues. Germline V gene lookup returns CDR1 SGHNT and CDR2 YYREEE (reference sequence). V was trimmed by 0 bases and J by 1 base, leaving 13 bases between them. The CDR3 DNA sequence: TGTGCCAGCAGCTTGGACAGGGCCCGATCGAACACTGAAGCTTTCTTT. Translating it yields CASSLDRARSNTEAFF.

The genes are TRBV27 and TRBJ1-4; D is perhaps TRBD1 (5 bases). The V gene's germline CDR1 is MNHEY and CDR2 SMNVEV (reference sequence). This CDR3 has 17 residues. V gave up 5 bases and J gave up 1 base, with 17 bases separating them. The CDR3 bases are TGTGCCAGCAGTCCACGACAAGGGACTCTAACTAATGAAAAACTGTTTTTT. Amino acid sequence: CASSPRQGTLTNEKLFF.

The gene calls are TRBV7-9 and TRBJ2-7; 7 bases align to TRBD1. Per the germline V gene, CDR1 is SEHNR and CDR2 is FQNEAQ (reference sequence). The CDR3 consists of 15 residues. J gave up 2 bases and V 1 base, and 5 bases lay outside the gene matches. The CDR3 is CASSLGTGGAYEQYF. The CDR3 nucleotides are TGTGCCAGCAGCTTAGGGACAGGTGGGGCCTACGAGCAGTACTTC.